Listed below are T cell receptor beta chains from one sample, sequenced in a study of regulatory T cells in long-lasting Graves disease. TCRdb passed the multiplex PCR reads through MiXCR, listing each CDR3 protein once. The sample has 450,000 to 500,000 distinct CDR3 sequences, about a sixth seen once. The same data also contributed to another study, on T cells in Graves' hyperthyroidism and ophthalmopathy.

The material was peripheral blood mononuclear cells (PBMCs), obtained at new diagnosis, from a patient treated with antithyroid drugs. These receptors were obtained from a man aged 35 to 55 with Graves disease. Each CDR3 is given with its conserved first and last residue. D genes are given only for firm matches. For some rows the clone size is stated as once, few or many, or as a class when expanded; others skip it.

- few TRBJ2-1 TRBV15 TGTGCCACCAGCAGAGGACAGGGAGGCAATGAGCAGTTCTTC CATSRGQGGNEQFF
- many TRBJ2-1 TRBV5-4 TGTGCCAGCTCTCCGGGCGGTTACAATGAGCAGTTCTTC CASSPGGYNEQFF
TRBD1 once TRBJ2-7 TRBV11-3 TGCGCCAGCAGTATCGGACAGGGAGGTTTGTCCTACGAGCAGTACTTC CASSIGQGGLSYEQYF
TRBD1 - TRBJ2-7 TRBV29-1 TGCAGCGTTGTGACAGGGAGCACCTACGAGCAGTACTTC CSVVTGSTYEQYF
- many TRBJ1-2 TRBV7-9 TGTGCCAGCAGCTTAGCGCCGAACTATGGCTACACCTTC CASSLAPNYGYTF
- many TRBJ2-2 TRBV30 TGTGCCTGGAGTGTAGTCAATGTTGGCACCGGGGAGCTGTTTTTT CAWSVVNVGTGELFF
- many TRBJ2-1 TRBV30 TGTGCCTGGAGTCTGGGACTCCAATATGAGCAGTTCTTC CAWSLGLQYEQFF
TRBD2 - TRBJ2-3 TRBV20-1 TGCAGTGCTAGTTGGGGACTAGCGGGAGAGTCCTTCACAGATACGCAGTATTTT CSASWGLAGESFTDTQYF
TRBD2 many TRBJ2-7 TRBV20-1 TGCAGTGCTAGAGCTTGGGGGGAGGGGCCCTACGAGCAGTACTTC CSARAWGEGPYEQYF
TRBD1 - TRBJ2-5 TRBV6-1 TGTGCCAGCGGGACAGGGGGAGGAGAGACCCAGTACTTC CASGTGGGETQYF
TRBD2 many TRBJ2-3 TRBV20-1 TGCAGTGCTAATCAAATAGCGGGATTTAAGTATTTT CSANQIAGFKYF
- - TRBJ2-3 TRBV29-1 TGCAGCGTCCCTAAGGGGCCCACAGATACGCAGTATTTT CSVPKGPTDTQYF
- - TRBJ1-6 TRBV12-5 TGTGCTAGTGGTTGGGAAAATTCACCCCTCCACTTT CASGWENSPLHF
TRBD2 many TRBJ2-1 TRBV10-3 TGTGCCATCAACCCAGTAGCGGGAGAGGCGCAAAATGAGCAGTTCTTC CAINPVAGEAQNEQFF
- - TRBJ1-1 TRBV4-1 TGCGCCAGCAGCCAAAATATAGCAGCGAACACTGAAGCTTTCTTT CASSQNIAANTEAFF
- - TRBJ2-2 TRBV7-3 TGTGCCAGCAGCCGAAGCCAAGTACTATTCACCGGGGAGCTGTTTTTT CASSRSQVLFTGELFF
- - TRBJ2-7 TRBV12-5 TGTGCTAGTGGTACTTATCCGAGGGAGCAGTACTTC CASGTYPREQYF
- few TRBJ1-2 TRBV6-9 TGTGCCAGCAGTTACCCACTAGTTAGGGGGGCCGGCTACACCTTC CASSYPLVRGAGYTF
- many TRBJ1-1 TRBV18 TGTGCCAGCTCACCAGTGATAGGCACTGAAGCTTTCTTT CASSPVIGTEAFF
TRBD1 many TRBJ2-7 TRBV11-2 TGTGCCAGCAGCTACCGGACAGGGAGCTCCTACGAGCAGTACTTC CASSYRTGSSYEQYF
- many TRBJ1-1 TRBV6-1 TGTGCCAGCAGTAATTGGGACACTGAAGCTTTCTTT CASSNWDTEAFF
- many TRBJ2-2 TRBV5-1 TGCGCCAGCAGCTTGCTAGGGCAGACCCCGAACACCGGGGAGCTGTTTTTT CASSLLGQTPNTGELFF
- many TRBJ1-6 TRBV20-1 TGCAGTGCTAGACCGGGCTCTCTATACGAACCCCTCCACTTT CSARPGSLYEPLHF
TRBD1 - TRBJ2-2 TRBV5-1 TGCGCCAGCAGCCATGGACAGGCCATGAACACCGGGGAGCTGTTTTTT CASSHGQAMNTGELFF
- few TRBJ1-2 TRBV7-9 TGTGCCAGCAGCTCCGAACAGGGTTCCTATGGCTACACCTTC CASSSEQGSYGYTF
- - TRBJ1-1 TRBV28 TGTGCCAGCACCCAATCCGGGACCCGACGTCGAGGCACTGAAGCTTTCTTT CASTQSGTRRRGTEAFF
- many TRBJ2-1 TRBV5-1 TGCGCCAGCAGCTTGGCCCGGGATCTAGGCAATGAGCAGTTCTTC CASSLARDLGNEQFF
TRBD1 few TRBJ2-5 TRBV7-9 TGTGCCAGCAGCGAACTCGGAACAGGGGGCTCTTACCAAGAGACCCAGTACTTC CASSELGTGGSYQETQYF
TRBD1 many TRBJ1-5 TRBV5-1 TGCGCCAGCAGCAAAGGACAGGGCGGGAATCAGCCCCAGCATTTT CASSKGQGGNQPQHF
TRBD2 many TRBJ2-3 TRBV5-1 TGCGCCAGCAGCTTGGTTGGTAGCGGGACAACAGATACGCAGTATTTT CASSLVGSGTTDTQYF
- - TRBJ2-5 TRBV6-5 TGTGCCAGCAGTTACTCGAATGGGGCACAAGAGACCCAGTACTTC CASSYSNGAQETQYF
- - TRBJ2-2 TRBV24-1 TGTGCCACCAGTGGTAGGGGGGAATTCACCGGGGAGCTGTTTTTT CATSGRGEFTGELFF
- few TRBJ1-5 TRBV6-1 TGTGCCAGCAGTGAGTTCAGCCATCAGCCCCAGCATTTT CASSEFSHQPQHF
- many TRBJ2-7 TRBV2 TGTGCCAGCAGTGAAGTGGGCAGCCACGAGCAGTACTTC CASSEVGSHEQYF
TRBD1 many TRBJ1-2 TRBV9 TGTGCCAGCAGCGTAGATACACAGGGGGCGCGAGGCTACACCTTC CASSVDTQGARGYTF
- many TRBJ2-4 TRBV11-2 TGTGCCAGCAGCTTAGAACCAGGCCTGGGAATTCAGTACTTC CASSLEPGLGIQYF
- many TRBJ2-7 TRBV28 TGTGCCAGCACCCACCCCCGGCTCCAGGGCCACGAGCAGTACTTC CASTHPRLQGHEQYF
- - TRBJ2-7 TRBV4-1 TGCGCCAGCAGCCAAGAAAGAGGGGCAAGAAACGAGCAGTACTTC CASSQERGARNEQYF
TRBD1 - TRBJ1-1 TRBV6-1 TGTGCCAGCAGGGTGGACCGGGACAGGGCCGGCACTGAAGCTTTCTTT CASRVDRDRAGTEAFF
- many TRBJ1-1 TRBV12-3/TRBV12-4 TGTGCCAGCAGTTTAAATGCAGACACTGAAGCTTTCTTT CASSLNADTEAFF
TRBD2 few TRBJ2-7 TRBV7-7 TGTGCTAGCAGCTTATACCCTAGCACCCCCGGGGGGGTATACGAGCAGTACTTC CASSLYPSTPGGVYEQYF
TRBD2 - TRBJ2-3 TRBV3-1 TGTGCCAGCAGCCAGGCGGGAGGTGCTGCGGATACGCAGTATTTT CASSQAGGAADTQYF
- - TRBJ1-3 TRBV19 TGTGCCAGTAGTATCCGAGGTCTTGGACACACTGGAAACACCATATATTTT CASSIRGLGHTGNTIYF
- many TRBJ2-7 TRBV18 TGTGCCAGCTCATCGGAGACTAGTACTTACGAGCAGTACTTC CASSSETSTYEQYF
- - TRBJ2-5 TRBV10-3 TGTGCCATCAGTGAGTCCACAGATCAAGAGACCCAGTACTTC CAISESTDQETQYF
- many TRBJ2-7 TRBV20-1 TGCAGTGCCTTAGGAGTCTACGAGCAGTACTTC CSALGVYEQYF
- few TRBJ1-6 TRBV20-1 TGCAGTGCTAGAGAAAATGGGGCCCTTCTGGCCCTCCACTTT CSARENGALLALHF
TRBD1 - TRBJ2-7 TRBV11-2 TGTGCCAGCGGAACTGGGACAGGGATTCCCTACGAGCAGTACTTC CASGTGTGIPYEQYF
TRBD2 many TRBJ2-3 TRBV7-9 TGTGCCAGCAGCTTAGCGGCGGGGGCAGATACGCAGTATTTT CASSLAAGADTQYF